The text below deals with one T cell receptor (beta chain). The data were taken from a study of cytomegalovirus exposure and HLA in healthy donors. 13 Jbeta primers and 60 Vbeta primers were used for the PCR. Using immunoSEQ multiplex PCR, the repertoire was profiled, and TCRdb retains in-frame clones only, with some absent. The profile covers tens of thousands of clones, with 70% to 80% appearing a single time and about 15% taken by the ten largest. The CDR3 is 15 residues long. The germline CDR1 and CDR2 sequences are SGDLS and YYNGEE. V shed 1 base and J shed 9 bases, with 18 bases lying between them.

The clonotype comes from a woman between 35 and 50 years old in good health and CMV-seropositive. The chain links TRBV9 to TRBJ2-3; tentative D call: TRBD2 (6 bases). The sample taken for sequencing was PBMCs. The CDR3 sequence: CASSVTGSASGTQYF. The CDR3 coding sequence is TGTGCCAGCAGCGTAACCGGGAGCGCGAGCGGGACGCAGTATTTT.